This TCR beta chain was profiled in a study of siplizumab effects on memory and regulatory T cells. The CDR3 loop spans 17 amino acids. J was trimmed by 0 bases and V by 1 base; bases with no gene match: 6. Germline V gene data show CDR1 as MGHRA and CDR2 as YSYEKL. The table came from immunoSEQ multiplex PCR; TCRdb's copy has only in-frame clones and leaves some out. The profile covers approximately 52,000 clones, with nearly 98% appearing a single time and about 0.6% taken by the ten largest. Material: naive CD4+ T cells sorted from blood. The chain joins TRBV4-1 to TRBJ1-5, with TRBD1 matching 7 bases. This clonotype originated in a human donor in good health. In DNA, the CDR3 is TGCGCCAGCAGCCAAGTCCGGGACAGATATAGCAATCAGCCCCAGCATTTT. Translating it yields CASSQVRDRYSNQPQHF.